In this sample, the clone carrying this T cell receptor (beta chain) turned up many times. Its antigen is undetermined. A much larger clone lies one base from this, so it may be a read error. It was RNA transcripts that yielded the amplified TCR beta CDR3 regions. First-round RT-PCR with HTBI primers amplified the TCR CDR3 region. TCRdb reprocessed the multiplex PCR reads via MiXCR and lists one record per CDR3 protein. The table has fewer than 350,000 distinct CDR3 sequences, roughly a fifth seen once; the top ten hold less than 65%. Newly diagnosed hyperthyroidism patients aged 18 to 65 years had disease lasting under 2 months. Uncontrolled infections, other autoimmune diseases, pregnancy or lactation led to exclusion of patients. The PBMCs studied were ones that came from approximately 9.9 ml fresh peripheral blood. The record originates from a study of T cells in Graves' hyperthyroidism and ophthalmopathy.

Study results and caveats: A model using 13 V-J features told ophthalmopathy apart from stable hyperthyroidism.

Sequenced material: blood. The source is a woman aged 45 to 65 with Graves' hyperthyroidism.

The CDR3 DNA reads as TGCAGTGCTGAAATAGCGGGGGGGGCAGATACGCAGTATTTT. This codes for CSAEIAGGADTQYF. This sequence joins TRBV20-1 and TRBJ2-3; 11 bases are shared with TRBD2. The CDR3 is made up of 14 amino acids. Germline values: CDR1 DFQATT, CDR2 SNEGSKA (reference sequence). V shed 5 bases and J 4 bases; nucleotides not matched to a gene: 5.